Given below is one TCR beta chain in context. The sample belongs to a study of blood T cell repertoires in COVID-19. About the study: COVID-19 samples collected from the United States, Italy and Spain covered acute and convalescent phases. Nucleic acid was either cDNA or gDNA, and it came from T cells, B-cell-depleted T cells, or PBMCs.

Source study methods: Reference gene primers were amplified, and this amplification served to estimate nucleated cell counts. The table came from immunoSEQ multiplex PCR; TCRdb's copy has only in-frame clones and leaves some out. V and J calls and clone size are given by that table; D and trimming were obtained from the DNA. The table records 40,000 to 45,000 clones, more than 70% of them present only once. The V gene lost 0 bases and the J gene lost 3 bases, with 8 bases spanning the gap. The CDR3 totals 13 residues. Germline CDR1 reads GTSNPN; CDR2 reads SVGIG (reference sequence). The chain is built from TRBV30 and TRBJ1-1, with D uncertain. The sequence was collected from a human donor in a cohort sampled during active COVID-19. The sequencing sample was made of peripheral blood. CDR3 nucleotide sequence: TGTGCCTGGAGTGTAAGCGAGGACACTGAAGCTTTCTTT. Protein: CAWSVSEDTEAFF.